These T cell receptor beta chains were read from a single sample in a study of T-cell memory formation after mild COVID-19. One entry per CDR3 protein, called by TCRdb with MiXCR from the 5' RACE reads. Here the sample spans about 470,000 distinct CDR3 sequences, approximately 23% being singletons. The sequencing sample was made of PBMCs or a T cell subset sorted from them (not recorded which). These receptors originate from an adult woman who had mild COVID-19 (a few samples of this study predate the infection). Cell type and time point are not known. Each CDR3 is given with its conserved first and last residue. The D gene is left open where the match is weak. Clone size is not always given. Where it is, it says once, few, many or a class for expanded clones.

D,size,V,J,DNA,CDR3
TRBD2,.,TRBV5-4,TRBJ2-1,TGTGCCAGCAGCTTCGGACTAGCGGGGGCCCTTACGAACAATGAGCAGTTCTTC,CASSFGLAGALTNNEQFF
.,.,TRBV5-4,TRBJ1-2,TGTGCCAGCAGCCCCGGGGAAGTTGGCTACACCTTC,CASSPGEVGYTF
.,few,TRBV5-6,TRBJ1-6,TGTGCCAGCAGCTTGAGGGGGGTAGAAAATTCACCCCTCCACTTT,CASSLRGVENSPLHF
TRBD2,few,TRBV20-1,TRBJ2-1,TGCAGTGCTAGAGATCTTTGGGAAGCGGGGGCCTACAATGAGCAGTTCTTC,CSARDLWEAGAYNEQFF
TRBD2,.,TRBV5-1,TRBJ2-5,TGCGCCAGCAGCGACCTACTAGCGGGGGCGGAGACCCAGTACTTC,CASSDLLAGAETQYF
TRBD1,many,TRBV10-3,TRBJ1-2,TGTGCCATCGGGACAGGGGAGAGGAACGGCTACACCTTC,CAIGTGERNGYTF
.,.,TRBV9,TRBJ1-2,TGTGCCAGCAGCCCCCACGGGGCCAGCTGGGGCTACACCTTC,CASSPHGASWGYTF
.,.,TRBV7-6,TRBJ2-7,TGTGCCAGCAGCCCAGTTGTCCGCCTCGGGTACGAGCAGTACTTC,CASSPVVRLGYEQYF
.,.,TRBV9,TRBJ1-6,TGTGCCAGCAGCGGGCCTTCTTATGGACAGCTTAATTCACCCCTCCACTTT,CASSGPSYGQLNSPLHF
.,.,TRBV20-1,TRBJ2-5,TGCAGTGCTAGACAGGCGGGGTACCAAGAGACCCAGTACTTC,CSARQAGYQETQYF
TRBD1,.,TRBV5-1,TRBJ1-2,TGCGCCAGCAGCTTGGGGGACAGCCCGACGACTTTGGGGGGCTACACCTTC,CASSLGDSPTTLGGYTF
.,.,TRBV29-1,TRBJ2-5,TGCAGCGTCGACAGTTATGAGACCCAGTACTTC,CSVDSYETQYF
.,few,TRBV3-1,TRBJ2-5,TGTGCCAGCAGCCAAGTCGAGGAAGAGACCCAGTACTTC,CASSQVEEETQYF
.,few,TRBV5-6,TRBJ1-1,TGTGCCAGCAGCTTGTGGGGTGGGTCGGGGACTGAAGCTTTCTTT,CASSLWGGSGTEAFF
.,many,TRBV5-1,TRBJ2-7,TGCGCCAGCAGCTTGTCACCAGGGGCCTACGAGCAGTACTTC,CASSLSPGAYEQYF
.,.,TRBV3-1,TRBJ2-1,TGTGCCAGCAGCCAACACCTTTCAGCGGGTCTATCCCCCAGTGAGCAGTTCTTC,CASSQHLSAGLSPSEQFF
.,few,TRBV21-1,TRBJ1-5,TGTGCCAGCACGATGCACTGGGATCAGCCCCAGCATTTT,CASTMHWDQPQHF
.,.,TRBV10-3,TRBJ1-1,TGTGCCATCAGGGGCGGAGGGTACACTGAAGCTTTCTTT,CAIRGGGYTEAFF
.,few,TRBV6-2/TRBV6-3,TRBJ2-7,TGTGCCAGCTACACCAGGCCCTACGAGCAGTACTTC,CASYTRPYEQYF
.,few,TRBV6-6,TRBJ1-2,TGTGCCAGCAGTTACAGCAACCTCGGCTATGGCTACACCTTC,CASSYSNLGYGYTF
.,.,TRBV5-6,TRBJ1-2,TGTGCCAGCAGCTTGGGTACCAGGGGCGATGGCTACACCTTC,CASSLGTRGDGYTF
TRBD2,.,TRBV18,TRBJ2-5,TGTGCCAGCTCACTTTTCGGTCAACAGATAGCGGGACAAGAGACCCAGTACTTC,CASSLFGQQIAGQETQYF
.,few,TRBV7-2,TRBJ2-1,TGTGCCAGCAGCCCCCCTGGGGAGCAGTTCTTC,CASSPPGEQFF
.,few,TRBV6-5,TRBJ1-2,TGTGCCAGCAGACCCCTCCTCAGGGCATTGAAAGGCTACACCTTC,CASRPLLRALKGYTF
.,.,TRBV4-1,TRBJ1-2,TGCGCCAGCAGCCAAGGTGAGGGACCCGCTTCCTATGGCTACACCTTC,CASSQGEGPASYGYTF
TRBD1,few,TRBV5-1,TRBJ2-5,TGCGCCAGCAGCTTGGGTCCACAGGGGGCATGGCAAGAGACCCAGTACTTC,CASSLGPQGAWQETQYF
.,few,TRBV5-5,TRBJ2-3,TGTGCCAGCAGCCGTTGGACCGGTCACACAGATACGCAGTATTTT,CASSRWTGHTDTQYF
.,.,TRBV5-6,TRBJ2-1,TGTGCCAGCAGCTGGTGGGGTAATGAGCAGTTCTTC,CASSWWGNEQFF
.,.,TRBV7-9,TRBJ2-3,TGTGCCAGCAGCACCTCGGCTGATACGCAGTATTTT,CASSTSADTQYF
TRBD1,.,TRBV5-6,TRBJ1-2,TGTGCCAGCAGCTTCGGGACAGGGCGCTATGGCTACACCTTC,CASSFGTGRYGYTF
.,few,TRBV6-5,TRBJ2-2,TGTGCCAGCAGTTGGATGGGCCGGGACACCGGGGAGCTGTTTTTT,CASSWMGRDTGELFF
.,few,TRBV7-2,TRBJ2-7,TGTGCCAGCAGCCTATGGATTCCACTCTACCCCTACGAGCAGTACTTC,CASSLWIPLYPYEQYF
TRBD2,few,TRBV7-2,TRBJ2-3,TGTGCCAGCAGCAGACTAGCACCACCCGATACGCAGTATTTT,CASSRLAPPDTQYF
.,.,TRBV10-3,TRBJ2-3,TGTGCCATCAGTGGGGAGAGGCTCACGGGGGCAGATACGCAGTATTTT,CAISGERLTGADTQYF
.,.,TRBV20-1,TRBJ1-1,TGCAGTGCTAGAGAGGGGGGATTGAACACTGAAGCTTTCTTT,CSAREGGLNTEAFF
TRBD1,.,TRBV29-1,TRBJ2-7,TGCAGCGTCCTAGAGGGACAGGGGTACGAGCAGTACTTC,CSVLEGQGYEQYF
.,many,TRBV6-4,TRBJ2-1,TGTGCCAGCAGCACCAAATTGACAAGACAAGGGGGTGGCGGGAGTGGCAATGAGCAGTTCTTC,CASSTKLTRQGGGGSGNEQFF
TRBD2,.,TRBV7-6,TRBJ2-3,TGTGCCAGCACCCCTAAAGCGGGAAGAACAGATACGCAGTATTTT,CASTPKAGRTDTQYF
TRBD1,.,TRBV4-1,TRBJ2-6,TGCGCCAGCAGCCAAGGGCTGAGACAGGGGGCTATGGGGGCCAACGTCCTGACTTTC,CASSQGLRQGAMGANVLTF
TRBD1,few,TRBV5-1,TRBJ2-7,TGCGCCAGCAGCTTGGATGGGACAGGGGGCCACGAGCAGTACTTC,CASSLDGTGGHEQYF
.,.,TRBV6-6,TRBJ1-3,TGTGCCAGCAGGAGAGACAACTCTGGAAACACCATATATTTT,CASRRDNSGNTIYF
TRBD1,few,TRBV27,TRBJ2-2,TGTGCCAGCAGAGGGGACAGAGATAACACCGGGGAGCTGTTTTTT,CASRGDRDNTGELFF
TRBD1,.,TRBV5-1,TRBJ2-3,TGCGCCAGCAGCTTCGGCCTGGGACAGGTCGCAGATACGCAGTATTTT,CASSFGLGQVADTQYF
.,.,TRBV28,TRBJ2-7,TGTGCCAGCACGGACAGTACTAACTACGAGCAGTACTTC,CASTDSTNYEQYF
TRBD2,.,TRBV7-2,TRBJ2-3,TGTGCCAGCAGCTTAGCACGGACTAGCGGGAGGACAGATACGCAGTATTTT,CASSLARTSGRTDTQYF
.,few,TRBV5-6,TRBJ1-5,TGTGCCAGCAGCTTCCGGGACAACACGCAGCCCCAGCATTTT,CASSFRDNTQPQHF
.,few,TRBV3-1,TRBJ2-1,TGTGCCAGCAGCCTCAGTGCAGGGCGTCATTCCATTGAGCAGTTCTTC,CASSLSAGRHSIEQFF
.,.,TRBV27,TRBJ1-1,TGTGCCAGCAGTCCCCAGGACAGTGTCACTGAAGCTTTCTTT,CASSPQDSVTEAFF
.,few,TRBV20-1,TRBJ1-2,TGCAGTGCTAGAGATCGTGGCCATAGGGACTATGGCTACACCTTC,CSARDRGHRDYGYTF
.,few,TRBV7-6,TRBJ2-1,TGTGCCAGCAGCTTAGCGCTGCACAATGAGCAGTTCTTC,CASSLALHNEQFF
.,.,TRBV14,TRBJ2-7,TGTGCCAGCAGCCGGACAGCAGCCTACGAGCAGTACTTC,CASSRTAAYEQYF
.,.,TRBV6-5,TRBJ2-7,TGTGCCAGCACGGGGAGAGGCTACGAGCAGTACTTC,CASTGRGYEQYF
TRBD1,many,TRBV7-9,TRBJ2-7,TGTGCCAGCAGCTTTGTTTACCCCGGGACAGGGGGAGTAAGCTCCTACGAGCAGTACTTC,CASSFVYPGTGGVSSYEQYF
TRBD1,.,TRBV29-1,TRBJ2-4,TGCAGCGTCCTCCGGCCGGGACAGGGCCCCCACCCCTACAAAAACATTCAGTACTTC,CSVLRPGQGPHPYKNIQYF
TRBD1,few,TRBV6-2/TRBV6-3,TRBJ1-5,TGTGCCAGCAGTTACCGAACAGGGGGCGCGAGCAATCAGCCCCAGCATTTT,CASSYRTGGASNQPQHF
.,.,TRBV5-1,TRBJ2-7,TGCGCCAGCAGCTTGGACGGGGGTCCCTACGAGCAGTACTTC,CASSLDGGPYEQYF
TRBD2,few,TRBV24-1,TRBJ2-1,TGTGCCACCAGTGCGGAGCGGGAGGGGTTTAATGAGCAGTTCTTC,CATSAEREGFNEQFF